These 27 T cell receptor beta chains originate from one sample sequenced in a study of T cells in Graves' hyperthyroidism and ophthalmopathy (dated by TCRdb to about 2019). To prepare the library, multiplex PCR was applied. Sequencing instrument: Illumina HiSeq 2000. The TCR beta CDR3 regions were amplified from RNA transcripts. The first round of RT-PCR for the TCR CDR3 was performed with the HTBI primer set and the Qiagen OneStep RT-PCR kit. The raw public reads went through TCRdb reprocessing: fastp at Q25, MiXCR clone calling, in-frame beta chains kept. CDR3 protein duplicates are merged, each entry listing the most common genes and DNA. This sample comprises hundreds of thousands of distinct CDR3 sequences, 38% of them detected only once. The top ten constitute around 9.3% of the sample. The sample consisted of blood. Receptors were obtained from a man aged 18 to 29 with Graves' hyperthyroidism.

The J gene is TRBJ1-1, the V gene TRBV29-1, with a weak D call TRBD1 (5 bases). This CDR3 spans 13 amino acids. The germline V gene encodes CDR1 SQVTM and CDR2 ANQGSEA. V lost 4 bases to trimming and J lost 6 bases, with 15 bases between them. The DNA of the CDR3 is TGCAGCGTTGGGTCAGCGCCGGGACCTGAAGCTTTCTTT. Translation gives CSVGSAPGPEAFF.

This clonotype was seen repeatedly, ten times or more. CDR3 sequence (DNA): TGTGCCACCAGCAGAGACGGACAGGGATACAATCAGCCCCAGCATTTT. Translating gives CATSRDGQGYNQPQHF. The rearrangement joins TRBV15 to TRBJ1-5; 8 bases are shared with TRBD1. Germline V lookup: CDR1 LNHNV, CDR2 YYDKDF (reference sequence). This CDR3 is 16 amino acids long. The junction had 4 bases not matched to a gene; V was cut back by 0 bases and J by 3 bases.

This clonotype was seen many times. The V gene is TRBV2, the J gene TRBJ2-5, with D tentatively TRBD2 (5 bases). CDR1 is SNHLY and CDR2 is FYNNEI in the germline V gene. The CDR3 contains 15 residues. V gave up 3 bases and J gave up 5 bases, with 16 bases separating them. Written as DNA, the CDR3 is TGTGCCAGCAGTGACCTGAGCGGCATGATGGAGACCCAGTACTTC. This gives the protein CASSDLSGMMETQYF.

The genes are TRBV29-1 and TRBJ2-7; D unclear. Trimming shortened V by 7 bases and J by 4 bases, and 23 bases separated the two germline ends. CDR1 SQVTM and CDR2 ANQGSEA come from the germline V gene. The CDR3 has 15 residues. CDR3 nucleotide sequence: TGCAGCGCCAGCAGCTTGGGCGGTGGCCTATACGAGCAGTACTTC. This translates into CSASSLGGGLYEQYF.

This clonotype was recorded a few times. The genes are TRBV7-6 and TRBJ1-1; TRBD1 matches at 10 bases. The CDR3 sequence is 17 residues long. Germline loops: CDR1 SGHVS, CDR2 FNYEAQ. Trimming removed 1 base from V and 4 bases from J; junction bases left unmatched: 9. The CDR3 region is CASSLEDRGVERTEAFF. CDR3 nucleotide sequence: TGTGCCAGCAGCTTAGAGGACAGGGGGGTCGAGCGCACTGAAGCTTTCTTT.

This clonotype came up many times. The genes are TRBV12-3 or TRBV12-4 and TRBJ2-7; D is undetermined. V was trimmed by 5 bases and J by 3 bases, leaving 14 bases between them. This CDR3 spans 14 amino acids. This CDR3 is CASSPVGGYYEQYF. As DNA, the CDR3 is TGTGCCAGCAGTCCCGTAGGCGGATACTACGAGCAGTACTTC.

In its sample, this clonotype was seen a few times. The chain recombines TRBV7-8 with TRBJ1-2; the D gene is possibly TRBD1 (6 bases). Germline assignment: CDR1 SGHVS and CDR2 FQNEAQ. The ends were cut back, 1 base at V and 5 bases at J, with 17 bases in the middle. The CDR3 loop spans 16 amino acids. This CDR3 reads CASSLGRGRGGYGYTF. CDR3 nucleotide sequence: TGTGCCAGCAGCTTAGGACGGGGAAGAGGGGGGTATGGCTACACCTTC.

The count of this clonotype is one. It is likely a read error, because the conserved phenylalanine at the end of the CDR3 is missing. J is TRBJ2-2 and V is TRBV24-1, with D possibly being TRBD1 (5 bases). V lost 4 bases and J lost 1, with 21 bases in between. Germline CDR1 reads KGHDR; CDR2 reads SFDVKD. The CDR3 extends over 19 amino acids. The CDR3 sequence: CATSDSRASARGNTGELFL. CDR3 nucleotide sequence: TGTGCCACCAGTGACTCTAGGGCTTCCGCAAGGGGGAACACCGGGGAGCTGTTTCTT.

This clonotype was detected a few times. The chain links TRBV7-9 to TRBJ2-6; TRBD1 matches 7 bases. The CDR3 is 15 amino acids. J was trimmed by 6 bases and V by 3 bases; bases with no gene match: 5. In germline, CDR1 is SEHNR, CDR2 FQNEAQ (reference sequence). CDR3 protein: CASSFRGTEANVLTF. Written as DNA, the CDR3 is TGTGCCAGCAGCTTCAGGGGGACAGAGGCCAACGTCCTGACTTTC. Complete variable domain (other parts from reference TRBV7-9 and TRBJ2-6): DTGVSQNPRHKITKRGQNVTFRCDPISEHNRLYWYRQTLGQGPEFLTYFQNEAQLEKSRLLSDRFSAERPKGSFSTLEIQRTEQGDSAMYLCASSFRGTEANVLTFGAGSRLTVL.

Of note for this clonotype: This could be a read error, since a much larger clone is one nucleotide away. The CDR3 loop reads CSAQAGSYEQYF. DNA for the CDR3: TGCAGCGCTCAGGCCGGGTCCTACGAGCAGTACTTC. This sequence joins TRBV29-1 and TRBJ2-7, with D uncertain. Trimming stripped 7 bases from V and 1 base from J, with 11 bases between. The CDR3 has 12 residues. Germline values: CDR1 SQVTM, CDR2 ANQGSEA.

In this sample, this clonotype turned up a few times. The junction departs from germline at one end; a sequencing error may be responsible. V usage is TRBV10-3 and J usage is TRBJ1-2, with 10 bases lining up with TRBD1. Germline CDR1 and CDR2: ENHRY and SYGVKD. The CDR3 extends over 15 amino acids. CDR3 region: CASSFAGTGEGGYTF. The CDR3 DNA reads TGTGCCAGCAGTTTCGCCGGGACAGGGGAGGGAGGCTACACCTTC.

The chain joins TRBV19 to TRBJ1-1; 12 bases are a match to TRBD1. V lost 5 bases to trimming and J lost 1 base; unmatched junction nucleotides: 8. CDR1 LNHDA and CDR2 SQIVND come from the germline V gene (reference sequence). The CDR3 has 17 amino acids. CDR3 sequence: CASSLTGTGGANTEAFF. DNA for the CDR3: TGTGCCAGTAGTTTGACCGGGACAGGGGGCGCGAACACTGAAGCTTTCTTT.

This clonotype was recorded many times. The V and J genes are TRBV4-1 and TRBJ2-6; D remains unclear. The germline V and J ends were trimmed by 1 base and 4 bases, with 8 bases remaining between them. The CDR3 contains 15 residues. Germline V gives CDR1 MGHRA, CDR2 YSYEKL. CDR3 protein: CASSQGASGANVLTF. The CDR3 region has the DNA TGCGCCAGCAGCCAAGGGGCATCCGGGGCCAACGTCCTGACTTTC.

About this clonotype: Compared with germline, one end of the junction differs, possibly owing to a read error. The chain links TRBV29-1 to TRBJ1-1; D might be TRBD1 (5 bases). Germline loops: CDR1 SQVTM, CDR2 ANQGSEA. This CDR3 spans 12 amino acids. CDR3 coding DNA: TGCAGCGTTCGGGGAGATGGGACTGAAGCTTCCTTT. Its protein product is CSVRGDGTEASF.

This chain connects TRBV7-9 to TRBJ2-5, with TRBD1 as a possible D gene (6 bases). Germline V gene sequence: CDR1 SEHNR, CDR2 FQNEAQ (reference sequence). The CDR3 covers 15 residues. V lost 5 bases, J lost 2 bases, and 15 bases lay in between. In DNA, the CDR3 is TGTGCCAGCAGCGGATTTTGGGGGCCTCAAGAGACCCAGTACTTC. The encoded protein is CASSGFWGPQETQYF.

Remarks on this clonotype: Here the CDR3 omits its conserved ending phenylalanine or tryptophan, so a read error is the likely source. The chain combines TRBV7-3 with TRBJ1-1; D not certain. The CDR3 covers 13 residues. Germline loops: CDR1 SGHTA, CDR2 FQGTGA. CDR3: CASSQEVNTEAFS. The CDR3, as DNA: TGTGCTAGCAGCCAAGAAGTGAACACTGAAGCTTTCTCT.

The V gene is TRBV5-1, the J gene TRBJ1-4, with D uncertain. Deletions cut 4 bases from V and 6 bases from J, with 19 bases between. The CDR3 consists of 16 residues. Germline V gives CDR1 SGHRS, CDR2 YFSETQ. For the CDR3, the DNA is TGCGCCAGCAGCCGTGACGGACTACGGCGCGATGAAAAACTGTTTTTT. This sequence encodes CASSRDGLRRDEKLFF.

This clonotype was recorded at least ten times. This chain joins TRBV10-1 and TRBJ1-2; D remains ambiguous. CDR1 and CDR2 from the germline V gene are WNHNN and SYGVQD (reference sequence). The CDR3 runs 14 residues. V lost 8 bases and J 4 bases, leaving 17 bases between the germline ends. CDR3 nucleotide sequence: TGCGCCAGCGATGACCGGGGTCGGTTCTATGGCTACACCTTC. It yields the protein CASDDRGRFYGYTF.

The gene calls are TRBV5-1 and TRBJ2-7, with TRBD2 matching over 10 bases. Germline-derived CDR1 and CDR2 are SGHRS and YFSETQ. This CDR3 is 15 amino acids long. V dropped 4 bases and J dropped 2; count of bases not matched to a gene: 6. Here the CDR3 reads CASSLTSGDPYEQYF. The CDR3 bases are TGCGCCAGCAGCCTTACTAGCGGGGATCCCTACGAGCAGTACTTC.

This clonotype was seen a few times. This chain joins TRBV5-1 and TRBJ2-7; maybe TRBD1 (5 bases). Germline CDR1 and CDR2: SGHRS and YFSETQ. This CDR3 is built from 13 residues. The V gene lost 7 bases and the J gene lost 5 bases, with 16 bases spanning the gap. The CDR3 nucleotides are TGCGCCAGCGCACAGGTTGGGGTGAACGAGCAGTACTTC. Encoded protein: CASAQVGVNEQYF.

This clonotype was seen ten or more times. V is TRBV16 and J is TRBJ1-5; 7 bases map to TRBD1. V gave up 0 bases and J gave up 15 bases; unmatched junction bases: 8. Germline V gene data show CDR1 as KGHSY and CDR2 as FQNENV. This CDR3 region has 13 residues. CDR3 bases: TGTGCCAGCAGCCAATCCCAGGGGGGGGACGCGCATTTT. The encoded protein is CASSQSQGGDAHF.

Turning to this clonotype: No conserved phenylalanine or tryptophan is present at the end of the CDR3, so a read error is the likely explanation. The DNA is omitted, as the CDR3 cannot be located on it reliably, and the CDR3 follows TCRdb's listing. The chain is built from TRBV2 and TRBJ1-1; the DNA was not compared with TRBD1, the D call given in the table. CDR1 SNHLY and CDR2 FYNNEI come from the germline V gene. A total of 10 residues make up the CDR3, ends included. This CDR3 is CASSEWTGGV.

This clonotype has just a few counts. The CDR3 nucleotides read TGCGCCAGCAGCCTTAGGACACTTTCTAACTATGGCTACACCTTC. Its translation: CASSLRTLSNYGYTF. This chain uses TRBV4-1 with TRBJ1-2, with D possibly TRBD1 on 5 matching bases. Germline values: CDR1 MGHRA, CDR2 YSYEKL. V was shortened by 4 bases and J by 0 bases, with 12 bases between the two germline ends. CDR3 size: 15 residues.

This clonotype was detected many times. The chain employs TRBV2 and TRBJ2-5, with 11 bases lining up with TRBD2. This CDR3 contains 15 residues. V lost 7 bases, J lost 5 bases, and 9 bases stayed unmatched. Germline V gives CDR1 SNHLY, CDR2 FYNNEI. The CDR3: CASTPGTSGRETQYF. In DNA, the CDR3 is TGTGCCAGCACCCCCGGGACTAGCGGACGGGAGACCCAGTACTTC.

In this sample, this clonotype turned up many times. V is TRBV29-1 and J is TRBJ2-7; maybe TRBD1 (6 bases). This CDR3 region has 13 residues. The germline V gene encodes CDR1 SQVTM and CDR2 ANQGSEA. Trimming removed 2 bases from V and 2 bases from J, with 10 bases in between. The CDR3 protein is CSVESDRTYEQYF. The DNA of the CDR3 is TGCAGCGTTGAATCGGACAGAACCTACGAGCAGTACTTC.

This clonotype was seen a handful of times. The V gene is TRBV5-1, the J gene TRBJ2-2; D is undetermined. Germline V CDR1 and CDR2: SGHRS, YFSETQ. V was shortened by 4 bases and J by 0 bases, with 13 bases between the two germline ends. The CDR3 is made up of 16 amino acids. DNA for the CDR3: TGCGCCAGCAGCAGTTTCCAGAGAACGAACACCGGGGAGCTGTTTTTT. It translates to CASSSFQRTNTGELFF.

The rearrangement uses TRBV7-9 and TRBJ2-7; TRBD1 matches 7 bases. J gave up 7 bases and V 3 bases, and 3 bases lay outside the gene matches. Germline V lookup: CDR1 SEHNR, CDR2 FQNEAQ (reference sequence). The CDR3 is made up of 12 amino acids. The CDR3, as DNA: TGTGCCAGCAGCTTTACAGGGGAAGAGCAGTACTTC. Its protein product is CASSFTGEEQYF.